This entry is about one T cell receptor beta chain. Its target is unknown. PCR was performed using 60 Vbeta and 13 Jbeta primers. The repertoire was sequenced with immunoSEQ multiplex PCR; TCRdb's copy has only in-frame clones and lacks some. The sample includes about 280,000 clones, about 90% of them seen just once. The source of the sample is a study of cytomegalovirus exposure and HLA in healthy donors. Study-level findings and limits: Within a later analysis, the majority of CMV-associated TCR beta chains appeared HLA-restricted. Diagnosis of cytomegalovirus status made by the classifier reportedly showed high specificity and sensitivity. A previous analysis found most TCR beta V segments productive roughly 87% or roughly 30% of the time. Immune exposure information comprised only CMV serostatus.

The receptor's source is a woman under 30 in good health and CMV-seronegative. The sequencing input was PBMCs.

The CDR3 reads CASSVDGGGSYNEQFF. Written as DNA, the CDR3 is TGTGCCAGCAGCGTAGACGGGGGGGGCTCCTACAATGAGCAGTTCTTC. The chain is built from TRBV9 and TRBJ2-1; 8 bases align to TRBD2. The V segment lost 0 bases and the J segment 0 bases; nucleotides outside the gene matches: 2. There are 16 residues in the CDR3. The V gene's germline CDR1 is SGDLS and CDR2 YYNGEE.